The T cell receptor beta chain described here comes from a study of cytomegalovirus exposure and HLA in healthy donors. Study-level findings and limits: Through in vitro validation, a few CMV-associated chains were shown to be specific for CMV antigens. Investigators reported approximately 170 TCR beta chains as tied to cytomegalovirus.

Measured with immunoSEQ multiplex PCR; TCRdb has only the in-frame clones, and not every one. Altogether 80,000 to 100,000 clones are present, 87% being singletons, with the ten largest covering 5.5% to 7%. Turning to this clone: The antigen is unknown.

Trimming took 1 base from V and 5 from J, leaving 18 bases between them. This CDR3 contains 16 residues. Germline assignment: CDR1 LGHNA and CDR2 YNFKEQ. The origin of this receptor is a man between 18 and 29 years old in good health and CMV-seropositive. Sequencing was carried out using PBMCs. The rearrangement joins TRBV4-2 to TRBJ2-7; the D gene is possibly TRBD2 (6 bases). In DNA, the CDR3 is TGTGCCAGCAGCCAAGTTCGGACGGGAGCGAGCGACGAGCAGTACTTC. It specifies CASSQVRTGASDEQYF.